This T cell receptor (beta chain) was found in a study of blood T cell repertoires in COVID-19. Study-wide context: Material from acute and convalescent COVID-19 was sourced from the United States, Italy and Spain. The cDNA or gDNA used as material had been derived from T cells, B-cell-depleted T cells, or PBMCs.

V shed 5 bases and J shed 5 bases, with 15 bases lying between them. The germline V gene has CDR1 SNHLY and CDR2 FYNNEI. This CDR3 comprises 14 residues. There are many counts of this clone. Seattle's cohort entered during active infection and was followed longitudinally. How the authors handled the data: Amplification of reference gene primers was used by the study to estimate nucleated cell counts. Some clones are missing from TCRdb's copy, which holds only in-frame ones; the method was immunoSEQ multiplex PCR. D and trimming come from the DNA, and the V and J calls and clone size come from that table. The sample contains around 190,000 clones, more than 70% of which appear only once.

The chain joins TRBV2 to TRBJ1-2, with D perhaps TRBD1 (6 bases). Sequencing was done on a sample of peripheral blood. The TCR was taken from a man aged 45-65 years with COVID-19, enrolled during active disease. The CDR3 DNA sequence: TGTGCCAGCAGTTCCGGGACAACATTTTATGGCTACACCTTC. Encoded protein: CASSSGTTFYGYTF. The full variable domain, in which reference TRBV2 and TRBJ1-2 provide the parts outside the CDR3, is EPEVTQTPSHQVTQMGQEVILRCVPISNHLYFYWYRQILGQKVEFLVSFYNNEISEKSEIFDDQFSVERPDGSNFTLKIRSTKLEDSAMYFCASSSGTTFYGYTFGSGTRLTVV.